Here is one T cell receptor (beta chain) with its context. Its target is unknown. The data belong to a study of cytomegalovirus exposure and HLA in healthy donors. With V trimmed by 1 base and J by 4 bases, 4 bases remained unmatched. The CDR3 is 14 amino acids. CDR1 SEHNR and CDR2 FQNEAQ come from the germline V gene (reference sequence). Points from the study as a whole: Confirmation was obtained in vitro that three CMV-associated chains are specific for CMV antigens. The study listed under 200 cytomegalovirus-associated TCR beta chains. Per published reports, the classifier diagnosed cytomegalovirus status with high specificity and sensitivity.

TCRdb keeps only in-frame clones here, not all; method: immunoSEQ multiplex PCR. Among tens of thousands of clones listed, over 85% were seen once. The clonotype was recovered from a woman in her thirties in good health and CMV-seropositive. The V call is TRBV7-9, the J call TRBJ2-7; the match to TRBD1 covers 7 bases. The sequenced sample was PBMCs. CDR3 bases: TGTGCCAGCAGCTTAGGACAGGGACAATACGAGCAGTACTTC. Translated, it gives CASSLGQGQYEQYF. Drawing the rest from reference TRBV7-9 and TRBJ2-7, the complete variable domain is DTGVSQNPRHKITKRGQNVTFRCDPISEHNRLYWYRQTLGQGPEFLTYFQNEAQLEKSRLLSDRFSAERPKGSFSTLEIQRTEQGDSAMYLCASSLGQGQYEQYFGPGTRLTVT.